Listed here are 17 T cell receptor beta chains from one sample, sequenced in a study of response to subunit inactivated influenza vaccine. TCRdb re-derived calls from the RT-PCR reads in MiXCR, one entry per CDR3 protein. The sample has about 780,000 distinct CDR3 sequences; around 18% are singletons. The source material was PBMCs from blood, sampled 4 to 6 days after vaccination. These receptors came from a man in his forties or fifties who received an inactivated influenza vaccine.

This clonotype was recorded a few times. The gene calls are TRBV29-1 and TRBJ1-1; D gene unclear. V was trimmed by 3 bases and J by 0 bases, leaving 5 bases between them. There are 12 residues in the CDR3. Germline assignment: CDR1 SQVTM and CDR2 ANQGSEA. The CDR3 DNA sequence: TGCAGCGTTGACAGATTGAACACTGAAGCTTTCTTT. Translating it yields CSVDRLNTEAFF. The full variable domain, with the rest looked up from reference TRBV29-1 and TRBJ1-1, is SAVISQKPSRDICQRGTSLTIQCQVDSQVTMMFWYRQQPGQSLTLIATANQGSEATYESGFVIDKFPISRPNLTFSTLTVSNMSPEDSSIYLCSVDRLNTEAFFGQGTRLTVV.

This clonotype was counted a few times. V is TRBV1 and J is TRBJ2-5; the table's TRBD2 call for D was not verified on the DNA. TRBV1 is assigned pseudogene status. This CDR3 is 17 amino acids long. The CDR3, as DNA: TGCACCAGCAGCCAAGACTGGAACGGGGGGGCCCGGGAGACCCAGTACTTC. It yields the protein CTSSQDWNGGARETQYF.

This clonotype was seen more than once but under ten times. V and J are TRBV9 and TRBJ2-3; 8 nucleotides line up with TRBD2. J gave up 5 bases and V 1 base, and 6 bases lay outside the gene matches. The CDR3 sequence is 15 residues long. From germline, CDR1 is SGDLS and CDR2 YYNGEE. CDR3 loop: CASSVTGGPEDTQYF. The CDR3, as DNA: TGTGCCAGCAGCGTAACGGGAGGGCCGGAAGATACGCAGTATTTT.

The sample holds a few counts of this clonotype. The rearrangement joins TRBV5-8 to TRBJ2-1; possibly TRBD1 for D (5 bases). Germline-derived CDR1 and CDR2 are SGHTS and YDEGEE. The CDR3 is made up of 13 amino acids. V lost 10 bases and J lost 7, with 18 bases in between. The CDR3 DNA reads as TGTGCCTGGACCAGGGATATAAGGAATGAGCAGTTCTTC. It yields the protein CAWTRDIRNEQFF.

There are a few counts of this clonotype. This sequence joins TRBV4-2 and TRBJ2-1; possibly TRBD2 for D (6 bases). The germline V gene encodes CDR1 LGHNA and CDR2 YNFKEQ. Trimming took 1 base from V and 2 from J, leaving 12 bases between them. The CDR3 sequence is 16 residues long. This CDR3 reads CASSQGGERTYNEQFF. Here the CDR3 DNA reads TGTGCCAGCAGCCAAGGCGGGGAGCGGACCTACAATGAGCAGTTCTTC.

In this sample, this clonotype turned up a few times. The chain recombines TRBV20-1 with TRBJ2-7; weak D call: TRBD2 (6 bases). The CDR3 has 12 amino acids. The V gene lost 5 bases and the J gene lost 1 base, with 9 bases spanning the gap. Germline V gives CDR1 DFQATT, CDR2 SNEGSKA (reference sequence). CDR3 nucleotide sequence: TGCAGTGCTCAGACTAGTTCCTACGAGCAGTACTTC. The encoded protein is CSAQTSSYEQYF.

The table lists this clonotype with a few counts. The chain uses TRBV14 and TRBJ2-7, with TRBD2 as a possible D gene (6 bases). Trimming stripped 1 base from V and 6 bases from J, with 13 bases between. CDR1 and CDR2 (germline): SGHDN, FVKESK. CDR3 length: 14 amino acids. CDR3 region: CASSQVEGMVEQYF. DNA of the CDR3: TGTGCCAGCAGCCAAGTGGAGGGGATGGTCGAGCAGTACTTC.

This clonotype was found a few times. CDR3 sequence reads: CASSAVRGFTEAFF. In DNA form, the CDR3 reads TGTGCCAGCAGTGCGGTTCGGGGGTTCACTGAAGCTTTCTTT. V and J are TRBV2 and TRBJ1-1; possibly TRBD1 for D (5 bases). Germline V gene sequence: CDR1 SNHLY, CDR2 FYNNEI. V was shortened by 4 bases and J by 4 bases, with 13 bases between the two germline ends. The CDR3 consists of 14 residues.

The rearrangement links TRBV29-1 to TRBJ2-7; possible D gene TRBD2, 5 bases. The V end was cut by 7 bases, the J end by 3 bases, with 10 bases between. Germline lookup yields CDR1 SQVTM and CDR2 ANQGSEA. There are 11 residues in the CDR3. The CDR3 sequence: CSAGRGYEQYF. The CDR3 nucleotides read TGCAGCGCCGGACGGGGCTACGAGCAGTACTTC.

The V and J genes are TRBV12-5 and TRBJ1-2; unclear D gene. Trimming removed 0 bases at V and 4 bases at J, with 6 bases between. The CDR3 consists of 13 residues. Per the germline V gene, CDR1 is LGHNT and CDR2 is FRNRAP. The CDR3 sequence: CASGLVSGYGYTF. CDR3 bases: TGTGCTAGTGGTTTGGTTTCAGGCTATGGCTACACCTTC.

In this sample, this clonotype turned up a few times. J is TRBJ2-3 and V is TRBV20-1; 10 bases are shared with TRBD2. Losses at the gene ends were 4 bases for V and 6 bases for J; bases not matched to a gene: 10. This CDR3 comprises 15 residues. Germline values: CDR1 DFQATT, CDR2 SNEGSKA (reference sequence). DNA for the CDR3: TGCAGTGCTATGAAAAGCGGGAGGGGCTTGGATACGCAGTATTTT. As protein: CSAMKSGRGLDTQYF.

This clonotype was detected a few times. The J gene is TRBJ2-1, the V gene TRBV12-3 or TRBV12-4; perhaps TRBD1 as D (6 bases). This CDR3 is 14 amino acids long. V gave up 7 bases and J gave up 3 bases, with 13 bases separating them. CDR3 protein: CASKGRGYYNEQFF. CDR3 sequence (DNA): TGTGCCAGCAAAGGCAGGGGCTACTACAATGAGCAGTTCTTC.

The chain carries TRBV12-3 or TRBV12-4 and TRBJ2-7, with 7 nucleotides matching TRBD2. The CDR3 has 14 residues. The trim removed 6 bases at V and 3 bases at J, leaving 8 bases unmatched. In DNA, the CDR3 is TGTGCCAGCAGCCCTCTAGCGGAAAGCTACGAGCAGTACTTC. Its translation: CASSPLAESYEQYF.

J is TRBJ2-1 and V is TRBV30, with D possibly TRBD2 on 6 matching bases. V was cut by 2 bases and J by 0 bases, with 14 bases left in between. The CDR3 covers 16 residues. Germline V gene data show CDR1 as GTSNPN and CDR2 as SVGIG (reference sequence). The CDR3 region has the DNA TGTGCCTGGAGTTTCCTTTTCGGGAGCTCCTACAATGAGCAGTTCTTC. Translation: CAWSFLFGSSYNEQFF.

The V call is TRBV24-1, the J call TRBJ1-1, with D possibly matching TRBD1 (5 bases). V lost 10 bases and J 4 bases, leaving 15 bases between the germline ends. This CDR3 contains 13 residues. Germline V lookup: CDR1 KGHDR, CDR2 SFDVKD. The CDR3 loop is CATAGDWGTEAFF. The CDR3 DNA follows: TGTGCCACAGCGGGGGACTGGGGCACTGAAGCTTTCTTT.

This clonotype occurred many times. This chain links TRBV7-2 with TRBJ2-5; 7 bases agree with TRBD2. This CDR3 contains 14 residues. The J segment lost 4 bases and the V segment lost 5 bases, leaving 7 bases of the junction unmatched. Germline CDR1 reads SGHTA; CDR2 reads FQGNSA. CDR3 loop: CASSPSLAAETQYF. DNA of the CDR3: TGTGCCAGCAGCCCATCCCTAGCGGCAGAGACCCAGTACTTC.

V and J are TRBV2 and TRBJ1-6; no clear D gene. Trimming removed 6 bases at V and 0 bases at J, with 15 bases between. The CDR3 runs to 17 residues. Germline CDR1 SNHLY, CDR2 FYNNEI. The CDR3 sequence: CASRVDTYRSYNSPLHF. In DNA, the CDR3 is TGTGCCAGCAGGGTAGACACGTACCGCTCCTATAATTCACCCCTCCACTTT.